This T cell receptor (beta chain) was captured by sequencing in a study of Ad26.COV2.S vaccination and SARS-CoV-2 variants. Study at large: It was the COV1001 Ad26.COV2.S trial arm that included the donor.

Treatment here: approximately 18 received Ad26.COV2.S at low or high dose, single or two shots; 5 received placebo; per-sample allocation not given. Samples analyzed were those drawn on day 63 after the first vaccine or placebo injection. This adult donor, from Boston, was 18-55 years old. Points from the study as a whole: Reportedly, spike-specific CD8+ and CD4+ T cell responses achieved substantial breadth once vaccination had taken place.

CDR3 size: 16 residues. In germline, CDR1 is KGHDR, CDR2 SFDVKD. Losses at the gene ends were 3 bases for V and 1 base for J; bases not matched to a gene: 5. The table came from immunoSEQ multiplex PCR; TCRdb's copy has only in-frame clones and leaves some out. Altogether 300,000 to 350,000 clones are present, about 88% being singletons, with the ten largest covering approximately 5.9%. With regard to this clone: The antigen remains unidentified.

The source was peripheral blood, collected in a trial of Ad26.COV2.S vaccine versus placebo. The clonotype comes from a person aged 18-65 years who received the Ad26.COV2.S COVID-19 vaccine or a placebo. The chain employs TRBV24-1 and TRBJ2-1, with TRBD2 matching 7 bases. CDR3 loop: CATSDRRGSSYNEQFF. The CDR3 nucleotides are TGTGCCACCAGTGATCGGCGCGGGAGTTCCTACAATGAGCAGTTCTTC.